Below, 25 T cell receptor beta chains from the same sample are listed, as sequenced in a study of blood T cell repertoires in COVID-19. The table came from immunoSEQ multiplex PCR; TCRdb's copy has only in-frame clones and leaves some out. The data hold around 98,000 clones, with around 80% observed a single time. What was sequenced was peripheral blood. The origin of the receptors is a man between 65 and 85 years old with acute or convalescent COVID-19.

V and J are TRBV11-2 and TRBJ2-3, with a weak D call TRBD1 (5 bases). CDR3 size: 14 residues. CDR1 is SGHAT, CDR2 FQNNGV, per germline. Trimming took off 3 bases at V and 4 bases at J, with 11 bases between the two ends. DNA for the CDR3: TGTGCCAGCAGCTTTATCAGGGCGGCAGATACGCAGTATTTT. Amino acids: CASSFIRAADTQYF.

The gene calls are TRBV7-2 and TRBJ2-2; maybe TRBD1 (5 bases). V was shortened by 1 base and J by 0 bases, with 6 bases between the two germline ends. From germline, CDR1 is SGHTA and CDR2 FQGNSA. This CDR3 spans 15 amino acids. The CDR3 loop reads CASSLGGSNTGELFF. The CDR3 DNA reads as TGTGCCAGCAGCTTAGGGGGCTCGAACACCGGGGAGCTGTTTTTT.

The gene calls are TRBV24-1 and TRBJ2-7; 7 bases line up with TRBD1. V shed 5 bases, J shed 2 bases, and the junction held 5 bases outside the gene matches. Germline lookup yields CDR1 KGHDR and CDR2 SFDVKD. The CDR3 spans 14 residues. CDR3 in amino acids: CATSGSQGAYEQYF. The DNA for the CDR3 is TGTGCCACCAGTGGCAGCCAGGGGGCCTACGAGCAGTACTTC.

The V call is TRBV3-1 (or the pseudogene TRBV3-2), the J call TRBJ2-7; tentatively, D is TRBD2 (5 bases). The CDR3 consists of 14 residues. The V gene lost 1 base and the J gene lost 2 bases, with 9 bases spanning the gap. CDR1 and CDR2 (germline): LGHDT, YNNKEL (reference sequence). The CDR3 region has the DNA TGTGCCAGCAGCCAAGTCACTAGACCCTACGAGCAGTACTTC. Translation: CASSQVTRPYEQYF.

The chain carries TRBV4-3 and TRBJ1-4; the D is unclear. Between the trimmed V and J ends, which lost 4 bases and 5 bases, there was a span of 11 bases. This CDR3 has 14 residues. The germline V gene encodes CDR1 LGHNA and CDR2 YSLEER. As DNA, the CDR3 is TGCGCCAGCAGCCTTTCGGTCTCCAATGAAAAACTGTTTTTT. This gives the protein CASSLSVSNEKLFF.

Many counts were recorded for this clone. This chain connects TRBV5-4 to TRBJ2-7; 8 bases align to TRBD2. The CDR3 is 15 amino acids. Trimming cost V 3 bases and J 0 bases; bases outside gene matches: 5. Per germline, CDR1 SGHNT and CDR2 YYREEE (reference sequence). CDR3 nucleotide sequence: TGTGCCAGCAGCTCTTTAGCGGGGTCCTCCTACGAGCAGTACTTC. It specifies CASSSLAGSSYEQYF.

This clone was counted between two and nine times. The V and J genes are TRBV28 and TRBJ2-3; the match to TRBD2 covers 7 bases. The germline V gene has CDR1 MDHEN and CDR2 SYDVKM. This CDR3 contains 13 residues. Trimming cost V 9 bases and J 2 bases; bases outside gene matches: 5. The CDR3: CASLRDYTDTQYF. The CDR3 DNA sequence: TGTGCCAGTCTCCGGGACTACACAGATACGCAGTATTTT.

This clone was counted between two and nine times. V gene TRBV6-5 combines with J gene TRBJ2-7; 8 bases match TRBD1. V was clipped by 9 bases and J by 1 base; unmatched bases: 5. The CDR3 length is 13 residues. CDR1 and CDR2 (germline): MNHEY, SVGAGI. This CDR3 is CASGDRGSYEQYF. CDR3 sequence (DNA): TGTGCCAGTGGTGACAGGGGATCCTACGAGCAGTACTTC.

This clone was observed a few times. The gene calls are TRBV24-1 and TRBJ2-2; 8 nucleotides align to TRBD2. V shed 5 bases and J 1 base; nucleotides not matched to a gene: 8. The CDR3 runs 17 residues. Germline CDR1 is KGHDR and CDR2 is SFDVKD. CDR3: CATSVSGARKNTGELFF. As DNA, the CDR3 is TGTGCCACCAGTGTTAGCGGGGCCCGAAAGAACACCGGGGAGCTGTTTTTT.

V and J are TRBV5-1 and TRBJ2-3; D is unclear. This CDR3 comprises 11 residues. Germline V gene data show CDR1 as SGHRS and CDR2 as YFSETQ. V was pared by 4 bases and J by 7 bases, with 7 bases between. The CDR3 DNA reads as TGCGCCAGCAGCCGTGACAATACGCAGTATTTT. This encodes CASSRDNTQYF.

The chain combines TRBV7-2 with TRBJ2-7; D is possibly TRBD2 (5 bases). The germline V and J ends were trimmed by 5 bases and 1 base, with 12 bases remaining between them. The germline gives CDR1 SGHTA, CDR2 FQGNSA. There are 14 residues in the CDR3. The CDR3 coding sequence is TGTGCCAGCAGCCTAACTCCGGGGTCCTACGAGCAGTACTTC. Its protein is CASSLTPGSYEQYF.

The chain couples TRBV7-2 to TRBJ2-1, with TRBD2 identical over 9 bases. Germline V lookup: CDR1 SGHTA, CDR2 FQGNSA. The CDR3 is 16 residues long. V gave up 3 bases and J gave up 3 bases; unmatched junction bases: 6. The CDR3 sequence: CASSFTGREGYNEQFF. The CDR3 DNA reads TGTGCCAGCAGCTTCACCGGGCGGGAGGGCTACAATGAGCAGTTCTTC.

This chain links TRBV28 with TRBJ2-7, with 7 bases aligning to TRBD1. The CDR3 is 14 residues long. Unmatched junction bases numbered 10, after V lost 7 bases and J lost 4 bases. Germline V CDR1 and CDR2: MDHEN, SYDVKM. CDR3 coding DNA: TGTGCCAGCATAGGAAGGACAGGCGATTACGAGCAGTACTTC. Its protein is CASIGRTGDYEQYF. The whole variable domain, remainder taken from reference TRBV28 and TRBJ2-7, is DVKVTQSSRYLVKRTGEKVFLECVQDMDHENMFWYRQDPGLGLRLIYFSYDVKMKEKGDIPEGYSVSREKKERFSLILESASTNQTSMYLCASIGRTGDYEQYFGPGTRLTVT.

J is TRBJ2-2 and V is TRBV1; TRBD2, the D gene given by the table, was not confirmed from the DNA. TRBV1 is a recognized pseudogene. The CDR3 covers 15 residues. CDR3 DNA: TGCACCAGCAGCCAGGGTAGCGCGAACACCGGGGAGCTGTTTTTT. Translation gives CTSSQGSANTGELFF.

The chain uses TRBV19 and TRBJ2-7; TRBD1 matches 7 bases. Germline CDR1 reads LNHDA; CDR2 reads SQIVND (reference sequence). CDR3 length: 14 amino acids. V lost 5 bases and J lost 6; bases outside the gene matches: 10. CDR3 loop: CASSLPGDRVEQYF. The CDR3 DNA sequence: TGTGCCAGTAGTTTACCCGGCGACAGGGTCGAGCAGTACTTC. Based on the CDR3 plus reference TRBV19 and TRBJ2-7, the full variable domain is DGGITQSPKYLFRKEGQNVTLSCEQNLNHDAMYWYRQDPGQGLRLIYYSQIVNDFQKGDIAEGYSVSREKKESFPLTVTSAQKNPTAFYLCASSLPGDRVEQYFGPGTRLTVT.

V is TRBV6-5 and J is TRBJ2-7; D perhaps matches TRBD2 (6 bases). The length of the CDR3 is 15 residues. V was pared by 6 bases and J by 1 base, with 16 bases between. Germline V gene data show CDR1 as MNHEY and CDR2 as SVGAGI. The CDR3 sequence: CASSSFAEGSYEQYF. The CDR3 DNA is TGTGCCAGCAGCTCCTTCGCGGAGGGTTCCTACGAGCAGTACTTC.

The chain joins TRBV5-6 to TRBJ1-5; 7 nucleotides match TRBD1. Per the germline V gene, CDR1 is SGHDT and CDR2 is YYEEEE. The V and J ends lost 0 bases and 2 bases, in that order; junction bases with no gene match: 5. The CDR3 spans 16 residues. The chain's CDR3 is CASSLGQGRGNQPQHF. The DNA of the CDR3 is TGTGCCAGCAGCTTGGGACAGGGAAGGGGCAATCAGCCCCAGCATTTT.

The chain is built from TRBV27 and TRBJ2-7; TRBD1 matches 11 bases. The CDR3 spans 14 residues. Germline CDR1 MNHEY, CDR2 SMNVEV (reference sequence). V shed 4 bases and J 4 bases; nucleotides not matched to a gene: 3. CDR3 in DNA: TGTGCCAGCAGTTGGACAGGGGGCGGGTACGAGCAGTACTTC. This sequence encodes CASSWTGGGYEQYF.

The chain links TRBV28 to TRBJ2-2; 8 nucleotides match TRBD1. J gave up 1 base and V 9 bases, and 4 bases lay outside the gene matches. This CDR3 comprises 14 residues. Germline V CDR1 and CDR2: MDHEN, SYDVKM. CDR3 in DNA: TGTGCCAGTCAGGGACAGGAGAACACCGGGGAGCTGTTTTTT. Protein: CASQGQENTGELFF.

CDR3 protein: CASSLARASGRTGELFF. As DNA, the CDR3 is TGTGCCAGCAGCTTAGCGCGAGCTAGCGGGAGAACCGGGGAGCTGTTTTTT. V gene TRBV7-9 combines with J gene TRBJ2-2, with 10 nucleotides matching TRBD2. The CDR3 is 17 amino acids. Germline CDR1 reads SEHNR; CDR2 reads FQNEAQ (reference sequence). With V trimmed by 0 bases and J by 5 bases, 6 bases remained unmatched.

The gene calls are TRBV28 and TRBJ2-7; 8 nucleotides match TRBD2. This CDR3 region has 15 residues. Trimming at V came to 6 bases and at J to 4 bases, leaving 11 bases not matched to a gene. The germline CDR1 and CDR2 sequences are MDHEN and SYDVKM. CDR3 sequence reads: CASSTTGTSRYEQYF. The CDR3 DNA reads TGTGCCAGCAGCACTACCGGGACTAGTCGGTACGAGCAGTACTTC.

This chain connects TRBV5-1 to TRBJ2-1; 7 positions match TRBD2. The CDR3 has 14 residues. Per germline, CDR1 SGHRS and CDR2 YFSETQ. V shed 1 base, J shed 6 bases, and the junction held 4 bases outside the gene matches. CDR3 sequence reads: CASSLSAGSNEQFF. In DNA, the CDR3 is TGCGCCAGCAGCTTGTCAGCGGGAAGCAATGAGCAGTTCTTC.

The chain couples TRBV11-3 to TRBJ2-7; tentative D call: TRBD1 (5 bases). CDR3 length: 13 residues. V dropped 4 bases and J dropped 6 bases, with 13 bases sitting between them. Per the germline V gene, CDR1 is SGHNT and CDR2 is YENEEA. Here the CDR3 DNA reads TGTGCCAGCAGCTCTAGGGGCAGCCGCGAGCAGTACTTC. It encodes CASSSRGSREQYF.

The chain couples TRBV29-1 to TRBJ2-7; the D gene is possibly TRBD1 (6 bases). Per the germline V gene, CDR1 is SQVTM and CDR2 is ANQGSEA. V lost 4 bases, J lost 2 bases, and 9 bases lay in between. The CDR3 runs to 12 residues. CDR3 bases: TGCAGCGTTGCGGACAGAGCCTACGAGCAGTACTTC. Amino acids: CSVADRAYEQYF.

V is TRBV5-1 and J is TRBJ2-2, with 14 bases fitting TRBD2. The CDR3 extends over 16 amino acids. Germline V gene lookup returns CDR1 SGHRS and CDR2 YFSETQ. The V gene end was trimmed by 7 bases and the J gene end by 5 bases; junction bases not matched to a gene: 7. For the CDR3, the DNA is TGCGCCAGCGGACGACTAGCGGGGGGGTCGACCGGGGAGCTGTTTTTT. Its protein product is CASGRLAGGSTGELFF.